The 20 T cell receptor beta chains in this list originate from one sample, sequenced in a study of PD-1 blockade in classical Hodgkin lymphoma. Only in-frame clones appear in the TCRdb table, and some are missing; sequencing was by immunoSEQ multiplex PCR. The sample shows about 64,000 clones, around nine tenths of them seen only once. As for time point: cycle 4 day 1 (C4D1), after 6 weeks of nivolumab. Brentuximab vedotin exposure varied, and every patient relapsed after autologous stem cell transplantation. The starting material was peripheral blood mononuclear cells (PBMCs), obtained before the fourth cycle of nivolumab. These receptors all stem from a human donor with classical Hodgkin lymphoma.

The chain has TRBV27 and TRBJ2-7; 10 nucleotides agree with TRBD1. CDR3 length equals 15 residues. The V and J ends lost 6 bases and 0 bases, in that order; junction bases with no gene match: 5. Germline lookup yields CDR1 MNHEY and CDR2 SMNVEV (reference sequence). This CDR3 is CASRGQGSSSYEQYF. CDR3 nucleotide sequence: TGTGCCAGCAGGGGACAGGGGTCCAGCTCCTACGAGCAGTACTTC.

This sequence joins TRBV15 and TRBJ2-1; TRBD2 might be the D (5 bases). V was cut by 5 bases and J by 7 bases, with 6 bases left in between. Looked up from germline, CDR1 is LNHNV and CDR2 is YYDKDF (reference sequence). The CDR3 has 11 residues. CDR3 sequence reads: CATSGENEQFF. CDR3 DNA sequence: TGTGCCACCAGCGGGGAGAATGAGCAGTTCTTC.

This clone was seen only once. This chain joins TRBV27 and TRBJ2-7, with 10 nucleotides matching TRBD1. The CDR3 extends over 14 amino acids. Per germline, CDR1 MNHEY and CDR2 SMNVEV (reference sequence). V shed 5 bases and J 6 bases; nucleotides not matched to a gene: 7. Written as DNA, the CDR3 is TGTGCCAGCAGTCGCGGACAGGGGGGTGGCGAGCAGTACTTC. The encoded protein is CASSRGQGGGEQYF.

The rearrangement joins TRBV25-1 to TRBJ2-5; D unresolved. V gave up 1 base and J gave up 7 bases, with 13 bases separating them. Germline assignment: CDR1 MGHDK and CDR2 SYGVNS. This CDR3 region has 14 residues. CDR3 sequence (DNA): TGTGCCAGCAGTGAATTTGACTGGAAAGGGACCCAGTACTTC. Amino acids: CASSEFDWKGTQYF.

The rearrangement joins TRBV15 to TRBJ2-7; a possible D gene is TRBD1 (5 bases). CDR1 and CDR2 from the germline V gene are LNHNV and YYDKDF (reference sequence). Trimming cost V 4 bases and J 1 base, with 17 bases left between them. CDR3 size: 16 residues. The CDR3 loop is CATSNPGRANSYEQYF. The CDR3 region has the DNA TGTGCCACCAGCAACCCCGGCAGGGCGAATTCCTACGAGCAGTACTTC.

CDR3 nucleotide sequence: TGTGCCAGCAGCGATGGGTCGGGGGTGAGCAATCAGCCCCAGCATTTT. Translation: CASSDGSGVSNQPQHF. The J gene is TRBJ1-5, the V gene TRBV2, with a possible D match to TRBD1 (5 bases). V dropped 6 bases and J dropped 1 base, with 16 bases sitting between them. Germline values: CDR1 SNHLY, CDR2 FYNNEI. CDR3 length: 16 residues.

This chain uses TRBV20-1 with TRBJ2-1, with no clear D. The ends were cut back, 1 base at V and 9 bases at J, with 4 bases in the middle. From germline, CDR1 is DFQATT and CDR2 SNEGSKA (reference sequence). CDR3 length: 10 amino acids. As DNA, the CDR3 is TGCAGTGCTAGAGTCGCTGAGCAGTTCTTC. Translated: CSARVAEQFF.

The chain is built from TRBV4-1 and TRBJ2-7; TRBD2 agrees at 7 bases. The CDR3 has 15 residues. V dropped 1 base and J dropped 2; count of bases not matched to a gene: 5. Germline CDR1 MGHRA, CDR2 YSYEKL. This chain's CDR3 is CASSQALANTYEQYF. The DNA of the CDR3 is TGCGCCAGCAGCCAAGCACTAGCGAATACCTACGAGCAGTACTTC.

J is TRBJ2-1 and V is TRBV28, with 11 bases fitting TRBD2. The ends lost 5 bases at V and 7 bases at J; junction bases unmatched: 10. CDR1 is MDHEN and CDR2 is SYDVKM in the germline V gene. The length of the CDR3 is 16 residues. The CDR3 loop reads CASSDRLAGRENEQFF. DNA of the CDR3: TGTGCCAGCAGTGACCGACTAGCGGGAAGAGAAAATGAGCAGTTCTTC.

The chain employs TRBV2 and TRBJ2-2; TRBD1 matches 10 bases. Germline V gene data show CDR1 as SNHLY and CDR2 as FYNNEI. The CDR3 spans 14 residues. The V gene end was trimmed by 6 bases and the J gene end by 6 bases; junction bases not matched to a gene: 4. This CDR3 is CASRGQGKAGELFF. CDR3 bases: TGTGCCAGCAGGGGACAGGGGAAGGCCGGGGAGCTGTTTTTT.

The chain employs TRBV2 and TRBJ2-5; possibly TRBD1 for D (6 bases). V lost 4 bases, J lost 0 bases, and 12 bases lay in between. Per germline, CDR1 SNHLY and CDR2 FYNNEI. The CDR3 spans 15 residues. In DNA form, the CDR3 reads TGTGCCAGCAGTGTCCTCAGGGGAAACCAAGAGACCCAGTACTTC. It encodes CASSVLRGNQETQYF.

The chain links TRBV28 to TRBJ2-5; D tentatively reads TRBD1 or TRBD2 (6 bases each). Germline CDR1 MDHEN, CDR2 SYDVKM. The CDR3 totals 17 residues. The V and J ends lost 4 bases and 2 bases respectively, with 20 bases between them. CDR3 in DNA: TGTGCCAGCAGTTCCCTCCTGGGGGCGGGGAGGCAAGAGACCCAGTACTTC. It encodes CASSSLLGAGRQETQYF.

The chain employs TRBV4-2 and TRBJ2-7; 8 bases agree with TRBD1. After removal of 6 bases from V and 7 bases from J, the junction contained 17 bases not matched to a gene. Per germline, CDR1 LGHNA and CDR2 YNFKEQ. The CDR3 is 16 residues long. The DNA of the CDR3 is TGTGCCAGCAGAAACAGCCTCACAGGGGGAACAGGGGAGCAGTACTTC. Translated: CASRNSLTGGTGEQYF.

The chain combines TRBV6-6 with TRBJ2-3; D not certain. The V end was cut by 5 bases, the J end by 2 bases, with 11 bases between. Germline CDR1 MNHNY, CDR2 SVGAGI (reference sequence). This CDR3 comprises 14 residues. In nucleotides, the CDR3 is TGTGCCAGCAGTAGTTGGCCCCCCACAGATACGCAGTATTTT. It specifies CASSSWPPTDTQYF.

The chain's CDR3 is CASSLDLNTEAFF. The CDR3 DNA reads TGCGCCAGCAGCTTGGATTTGAACACTGAAGCTTTCTTT. V and J are TRBV5-1 and TRBJ1-1; no clear D gene. The V and J ends lost 0 bases and 0 bases respectively, with 3 bases between them. This CDR3 comprises 13 residues. Germline CDR1 reads SGHRS; CDR2 reads YFSETQ. Full variable domain (outside the CDR3, taken from reference TRBV5-1 and TRBJ1-1): KAGVTQTPRYLIKTRGQQVTLSCSPISGHRSVSWYQQTPGQGLQFLFEYFSETQRNKGNFPGRFSGRQFSNSRSEMNVSTLELGDSALYLCASSLDLNTEAFFGQGTRLTVV.

The chain links TRBV28 to TRBJ1-5; D possibly corresponds to TRBD1 (5 bases). Per germline, CDR1 MDHEN and CDR2 SYDVKM. The V end lost 4 bases, the J end lost 4 bases, and 17 bases lay between the germline ends. CDR3 size: 16 residues. The CDR3 DNA is TGTGCCAGCAGTTGGCCACAGGAGAGGCCAAATCAGCCCCAGCATTTT. Protein sequence: CASSWPQERPNQPQHF.

The V and J genes are TRBV28 and TRBJ1-4, with 8 positions matching TRBD1. The J segment lost 10 bases and the V segment lost 4 bases, leaving 8 bases of the junction unmatched. The V gene's germline CDR1 is MDHEN and CDR2 SYDVKM. CDR3 length equals 14 residues. The DNA of the CDR3 is TGTGCCAGCAGTTACCCGGGACAGGACGGAAAACTGTTTTTT. Translating it yields CASSYPGQDGKLFF.

V is TRBV13 and J is TRBJ2-1; D not resolved. V gave up 4 bases and J gave up 0 bases, with 10 bases separating them. Germline CDR1 PRHDT, CDR2 FYEKMQ (reference sequence). The CDR3 spans 15 residues. DNA for the CDR3: TGTGCCAGCAGCTCTACTTTGAGCTCCTACAATGAGCAGTTCTTC. It specifies CASSSTLSSYNEQFF.

The sample holds one count of this clone. The gene calls are TRBV10-3 and TRBJ2-5, with a weak D call TRBD2 (6 bases). This CDR3 has 12 residues. Per germline, CDR1 ENHRY and CDR2 SYGVKD. V lost 10 bases and J lost 5, with 14 bases in between. The CDR3 sequence: CASSWGEETQYF. In nucleotides, the CDR3 is TGTGCCAGCTCCTGGGGGGAGGAGACCCAGTACTTC.

This clone has only one observation. The genes are TRBV4-2 and TRBJ1-5; D gene ambiguous. This CDR3 region has 16 residues. In germline, CDR1 is LGHNA, CDR2 YNFKEQ. V was shortened by 0 bases and J by 6 bases, with 15 bases between the two germline ends. The CDR3 DNA sequence: TGTGCCAGCAGCCAAGATGGCGCCGGAGGTGGTCAGCCCCAGCATTTT. Protein sequence: CASSQDGAGGGQPQHF.